The rows below give T cell receptor beta chains drawn from one sample of a study of blood T cell repertoires in COVID-19. Assay: immunoSEQ multiplex PCR; the TCRdb copy retains only in-frame clones and omits some. The top ten hold 1.5% to 2% of the sample, which has about 320,000 clones, more than 70% seen once. Sequenced sample: peripheral blood. These receptors were collected from a woman aged 25 to 39 with COVID-19, enrolled during active disease. Both conserved end residues are trimmed from each CDR3.

V,J,CDR3
TRBV5-5,TRBJ2-5,ASSLVIGAQWENKETQY
TRBV3-1/TRBV3-2,TRBJ1-1,ASPGQGFTEAF
TRBV24-1,TRBJ2-5,ATSESPGTSVWETQY
TRBV6-5,TRBJ2-1,ASSYGGEQF
TRBV11-3,TRBJ2-1,ASSNRQGGLSGQKYNEQF
TRBV28,TRBJ2-2,ATQKQGTGELF
TRBV5-1,TRBJ2-5,ASSFPGIQETQY
TRBV7-8,TRBJ1-2,ASSPTWTGNYGYT
TRBV29-1,TRBJ2-5,SDRQGRETQY
TRBV24-1,TRBJ1-1,ATSESRGTEAF
TRBV19,TRBJ1-2,ASSKQGSSNYGYT
TRBV5-6,TRBJ2-2,ASSPAAAGGTGELF
TRBV11-3,TRBJ2-2,ASSLGLAGHLGELF
TRBV5-6,TRBJ1-5,ASSLGTLNSNQPQH
TRBV18,TRBJ1-3,ASSPGQGALLSGNTIY
TRBV19,TRBJ1-2,ASSMEGVGYGYT
TRBV12-3/TRBV12-4,TRBJ1-1,ASSNGETAEAF
TRBV20-1,TRBJ1-1,SAKRNTEAF